Given below is one T cell receptor (beta chain) in context. TEMRA cells were FACS-enriched, while CD8+ and CD4+ T cells were negatively isolated. The authors reverse transcribed roughly 0.5 to 1 ug RNA with random hexamers. A single record per CDR3 protein comes from TCRdb applying MiXCR to the immunoSEQ multiplex PCR reads. In the table there are around 120,000 distinct CDR3 sequences, about 92% of which are singletons. The data originate from a study of CD8 T cells in Susac syndrome. CDR1 SGHRS and CDR2 YFSETQ come from the germline V gene. The ends were cut back, 2 bases at V and 8 bases at J, with 11 bases in the middle. The CDR3 has 14 amino acids.

The receptor was derived from a human donor with multiple sclerosis. The sequencing input was CD4+ T cells from PBMCs. The chain has TRBV5-1 and TRBJ1-6; D gene ambiguous. This CDR3 reads CASSFTASDSPLHF. The DNA of the CDR3 is TGCGCCAGCAGCTTTACGGCGTCCGATTCACCCCTCCACTTT.